One and the same sample provided the 21 T cell receptor beta chains below, sequenced in a study of blood T cell repertoires in COVID-19 (dated by TCRdb to about 2020). To prepare the library, the immunoSEQ multiplex PCR assay was applied. This immuneACCESS table, as held by TCRdb, lists in-frame sequences with V and J called but not all clones. Of the missing ones, under half trace to an unresolved V gene in checked studies; the others have no known cause. For this sample there are more than 70,000 clones; 70% to 80% appear just once. The leading ten clones occupy more than 20% of the sample. Sequenced: peripheral blood. These receptors were taken from a human donor in a cohort sampled during active COVID-19.

The V gene is TRBV18, the J gene TRBJ1-5; TRBD1 aligns across 8 bases. Germline CDR1 reads KGHSH; CDR2 reads LQKENI. The CDR3 is 14 residues long. V shed 3 bases, J shed 5 bases, and the junction held 3 bases outside the gene matches. The CDR3 DNA reads TGTGCCAGCTCACCCGGACAGGGTGATCAGCCCCAGCATTTT. It specifies CASSPGQGDQPQHF.

This clone has a handful of counts. V is TRBV6-1 and J is TRBJ1-1; D is possibly TRBD1 (5 bases). V was trimmed by 1 base and J by 1 base, leaving 13 bases between them. The germline gives CDR1 MNHNS, CDR2 SASEGT. This CDR3 contains 16 residues. The CDR3 here is CASSEVPGRRNTEAFF. The CDR3 DNA reads TGTGCCAGCAGTGAAGTCCCAGGGAGGAGGAACACTGAAGCTTTCTTT.

The chain employs TRBV18 and TRBJ1-4, with a tentative D call TRBD1 (5 bases). Germline CDR1 is KGHSH and CDR2 is LQKENI. The CDR3 runs 13 residues. V gave up 4 bases and J gave up 6 bases, with 9 bases separating them. CDR3 loop: CASSRGRDEKLFF. The CDR3 nucleotides read TGTGCCAGCTCACGAGGCAGGGATGAAAAACTGTTTTTT.

A single count supports this clone. The chain links TRBV5-6 to TRBJ2-7; D is unclear. CDR3 length equals 13 residues. Germline V gene data show CDR1 as SGHDT and CDR2 as YYEEEE. Trimming shortened V by 1 base and J by 2 bases, and 7 bases separated the two germline ends. This chain's CDR3 is CASSLPRAYEQYF. DNA for the CDR3: TGTGCCAGCAGCTTGCCCCGGGCCTACGAGCAGTACTTC.

This clone was detected ten times or more. The rearrangement joins TRBV27 to TRBJ2-1; TRBD2 matches 10 bases. The CDR3 runs 14 residues. The junction had 7 bases not matched to a gene; V was cut back by 6 bases and J by 8 bases. Germline-derived CDR1 and CDR2 are MNHEY and SMNVEV (reference sequence). This CDR3 is CASRSGRAGDEQFF. CDR3 in DNA: TGTGCCAGCAGGAGCGGGAGGGCTGGGGATGAGCAGTTCTTC.

The chain is built from TRBV2 and TRBJ2-3, with TRBD1 matching 7 bases. J was trimmed by 4 bases and V by 2 bases; bases with no gene match: 6. This CDR3 has 15 residues. Germline V CDR1 and CDR2: SNHLY, FYNNEI. The CDR3 protein is CASSESRGSADTQYF. The DNA for the CDR3 is TGTGCCAGCAGTGAATCCAGGGGGTCAGCAGATACGCAGTATTTT.

There are a few counts of this clone. This chain links TRBV11-3 with TRBJ1-1; unclear D gene. V gave up 5 bases and J gave up 4 bases, with 8 bases separating them. The length of the CDR3 is 12 residues. Per the germline V gene, CDR1 is SGHNT and CDR2 is YENEEA. As DNA, the CDR3 is TGTGCCAGCAGCGTCGGGTCCACTGAAGCTTTCTTT. Translation gives CASSVGSTEAFF.

The rearrangement links TRBV6-5 to TRBJ1-2; D call uncertain. The CDR3 runs to 13 residues. Trimming shortened V by 5 bases and J by 4 bases, and 11 bases separated the two germline ends. The V gene's germline CDR1 is MNHEY and CDR2 SVGAGI. DNA for the CDR3: TGTGCCAGCAGTCATACCAGTCCCTATGGCTACACCTTC. Protein sequence: CASSHTSPYGYTF.

This clone has only a few counts. CDR3 residues: CASSPLGAGAQLRGNEQYF. The CDR3, as DNA: TGTGCCAGTAGCCCCCTGGGGGCAGGGGCTCAACTTCGTGGGAACGAGCAGTACTTC. The chain uses TRBV19 and TRBJ2-7; D is possibly TRBD1 (6 bases). This CDR3 has 19 residues. V lost 6 bases and J 5 bases, leaving 32 bases between the germline ends. Germline CDR1 LNHDA, CDR2 SQIVND (reference sequence).

The chain carries TRBV7-9 and TRBJ2-1; 16 bases map to TRBD2. The CDR3 contains 19 residues. After removal of 5 bases from V and 0 bases from J, the junction contained 7 bases not matched to a gene. Germline lookup yields CDR1 SEHNR and CDR2 FQNEAQ (reference sequence). CDR3 sequence reads: CASSGTGTSGRASYNEQFF. CDR3 DNA: TGTGCCAGCAGCGGGACCGGGACTAGCGGGAGGGCCTCCTACAATGAGCAGTTCTTC.

The chain has TRBV5-5 and TRBJ2-1; D not certain. V was trimmed by 4 bases and J by 0 bases, leaving 11 bases between them. Germline V lookup: CDR1 SGHKS, CDR2 YYEKEE (reference sequence). CDR3 length equals 15 residues. CDR3 amino acids: CASSLDVGSYNEQFF. Written as DNA, the CDR3 is TGTGCCAGCAGCCTAGACGTAGGCTCCTACAATGAGCAGTTCTTC.

The genes are TRBV19 and TRBJ1-1; TRBD1 might be the D (6 bases). V was cut by 5 bases and J by 3 bases, with 10 bases left in between. The CDR3 totals 13 residues. Germline loops: CDR1 LNHDA, CDR2 SQIVND (reference sequence). The CDR3 region is CASSSGADTEAFF. CDR3 coding DNA: TGTGCCAGTAGTTCAGGGGCCGACACTGAAGCTTTCTTT.

The chain couples TRBV6-5 to TRBJ2-4; TRBD1 agrees at 8 bases. The germline gives CDR1 MNHEY, CDR2 SVGAGI. This CDR3 has 15 residues. J lost 8 bases, V lost 4 bases, and 10 bases had no gene match. DNA for the CDR3: TGTGCCAGCAGTTGGGGAAGGCAGACAGGGGACATTCAGTACTTC. Translated, it gives CASSWGRQTGDIQYF.

This chain links TRBV2 with TRBJ1-6; weak D call: TRBD1 (5 bases). Germline CDR1 and CDR2: SNHLY and FYNNEI. V gave up 7 bases and J gave up 7 bases, with 20 bases separating them. The CDR3 has 16 amino acids. CDR3 DNA: TGTGCCAGCACAGGGCAGGGTCCGACAAGAAATTCACCCCTCCACTTT. This encodes CASTGQGPTRNSPLHF.

The chain joins TRBV19 to TRBJ2-1, with 9 bases lining up with TRBD2. V dropped 7 bases and J dropped 6; count of bases not matched to a gene: 10. Germline V CDR1 and CDR2: LNHDA, SQIVND (reference sequence). The CDR3 length is 15 residues. The CDR3 bases are TGTGCCAGTAAGGAAGATAGCGGGAGTGTCAATGAGCAGTTCTTC. It yields the protein CASKEDSGSVNEQFF.

The chain links TRBV4-1 to TRBJ2-1; tentative D call: TRBD2 (5 bases). The ends were cut back, 3 bases at V and 1 base at J, with 7 bases in the middle. CDR1 and CDR2 from the germline V gene are MGHRA and YSYEKL. The CDR3 loop spans 14 amino acids. The CDR3, as DNA: TGCGCCAGCAGCCAGAGGGTTTCCTACAATGAGCAGTTCTTC. Protein: CASSQRVSYNEQFF.

The J gene is TRBJ2-5, the V gene TRBV5-1, with 8 bases that match TRBD2. From germline, CDR1 is SGHRS and CDR2 YFSETQ. Unmatched junction bases numbered 9, after V lost 1 base and J lost 4 bases. This CDR3 has 16 amino acids. CDR3 DNA: TGCGCCAGCAGCTTGAACCCAGCGGGAGACTTAGAGACCCAGTACTTC. Its translation: CASSLNPAGDLETQYF.

The chain is built from TRBV13 and TRBJ2-4; D not resolved. This CDR3 has 16 residues. Between the trimmed V and J ends, which lost 2 bases and 1 base, there was a span of 12 bases. The V gene's germline CDR1 is PRHDT and CDR2 FYEKMQ (reference sequence). CDR3 residues: CASSLFRVSAKNIQYF. The CDR3 DNA is TGTGCCAGCAGCTTATTTCGGGTGTCGGCCAAAAACATTCAGTACTTC.

The chain employs TRBV4-2 and TRBJ2-7, with 7 nucleotides matching TRBD2. Germline V CDR1 and CDR2: LGHNA, YNFKEQ. Germline trimming cut 4 bases from V and 4 bases from J; bases unmatched to any gene: 7. CDR3 length equals 14 residues. CDR3 region: CASSRAGDSYEQYF. The CDR3 DNA sequence: TGTGCCAGCAGCCGGGCGGGGGATTCTTACGAGCAGTACTTC.

CDR3 bases: TGTGCCAGCAGTGAGAGGGACAGCCAAGAGACCCAGTACTTC. Amino acid sequence: CASSERDSQETQYF. The rearrangement uses TRBV2 and TRBJ2-5; 7 positions match TRBD1. Germline values: CDR1 SNHLY, CDR2 FYNNEI. The CDR3 runs to 14 residues. Germline trimming cut 3 bases from V and 1 base from J; bases unmatched to any gene: 2.

The rearrangement links TRBV9 to TRBJ1-3; D uncertain. The CDR3 consists of 14 residues. Germline CDR1 and CDR2: SGDLS and YYNGEE. Between the trimmed V and J ends, which lost 1 base and 0 bases, there was a span of 5 bases. The CDR3 DNA follows: TGTGCCAGCAGCGTATCTAGCTCTGGAAACACCATATATTTT. Its protein is CASSVSSSGNTIYF.